These 10 T cell receptor beta chains came from one sample sequenced in a study of ipilimumab plus nivolumab after autologous stem cell transplantation. Assay used: immunoSEQ multiplex PCR; TCRdb lists only in-frame clones, some missing. The table shows some 15,000 clones, with approximately 80% occurring only once. The material was PBMCs, obtained in a trial of ipilimumab plus nivolumab as post-transplant consolidation. These receptor sequences come from a male donor with diffuse large B-cell lymphoma.

The table lists this clone with a count of one. The chain has TRBV15 and TRBJ2-5; D is perhaps TRBD1 (6 bases). The J call may be incorrect, as the DNA end agrees better with TRBJ2-7. The CDR3 extends over 17 amino acids. The V gene's germline CDR1 is LNHNV and CDR2 YYDKDF (reference sequence). CDR3 sequence (DNA): TGTGCCACCAGCAGAGATCCAACAGGGCCCGATTTTAACGAGCAGTACTTC. This sequence encodes CATSRDPTGPDFNEQYF.

This clone showed up just a few times. In DNA, the CDR3 is TGTGCCAGCGGGGACAGGGAAGCTTTCTTT. This gives the protein CASGDREAFF. The V gene is TRBV2, the J gene TRBJ1-1; 8 positions agree with TRBD1. V dropped 8 bases and J dropped 8; count of bases not matched to a gene: 1. Germline CDR1 reads SNHLY; CDR2 reads FYNNEI. CDR3 length: 10 residues.

This sequence joins TRBV2 and TRBJ1-2; 11 nucleotides line up with TRBD1. V shed 1 base, J shed 3 bases, and the junction held 4 bases outside the gene matches. Germline V lookup: CDR1 SNHLY, CDR2 FYNNEI. The CDR3 loop spans 16 amino acids. The CDR3 reads CASSEVWTGGYYGYTF. Written as DNA, the CDR3 is TGTGCCAGCAGTGAAGTATGGACAGGGGGCTACTATGGCTACACCTTC.

The chain has TRBV21-1 and TRBJ2-7. TRBV21-1 is a pseudogene segment. CDR3 length: 15 residues. For the CDR3, the DNA is TGTGCCAGCAGCAACCCCGGGCTGGAGAGAAACGAGCAGTACTTC. Residues: CASSNPGLERNEQYF.

The gene calls are TRBV5-1 and TRBJ1-1; no clear D. V was cut by 2 bases and J by 5 bases, with 16 bases left in between. There are 15 residues in the CDR3. CDR1 is SGHRS and CDR2 is YFSETQ in the germline V gene. CDR3 in amino acids: CASSLEFQSMTEAFF. The DNA for the CDR3 is TGCGCCAGCAGCTTAGAGTTTCAGTCGATGACTGAAGCTTTCTTT. Based on the CDR3 plus reference TRBV5-1 and TRBJ1-1, the full variable domain is KAGVTQTPRYLIKTRGQQVTLSCSPISGHRSVSWYQQTPGQGLQFLFEYFSETQRNKGNFPGRFSGRQFSNSRSEMNVSTLELGDSALYLCASSLEFQSMTEAFFGQGTRLTVV.

This clone is a singleton in its sample. The gene calls are TRBV15 and TRBJ2-3; D possibly corresponds to TRBD2 (6 bases). CDR1 LNHNV and CDR2 YYDKDF come from the germline V gene (reference sequence). The V and J ends lost 5 bases and 8 bases respectively, with 17 bases between them. The CDR3 consists of 14 residues. Written as DNA, the CDR3 is TGTGCCACCAGCGGGGACTCTTACCGGGGTACGCAGTATTTT. Translation: CATSGDSYRGTQYF.

The chain uses TRBV6-6 and TRBJ2-5, with a tentative D call TRBD2 (6 bases). The V gene's germline CDR1 is MNHNY and CDR2 SVGAGI (reference sequence). The V end was cut by 4 bases, the J end by 0 bases, with 9 bases between. The CDR3 sequence is 14 residues long. CDR3 region: CASSFSGYQETQYF. The CDR3 DNA reads TGTGCCAGCAGTTTCAGCGGGTACCAAGAGACCCAGTACTTC.

The genes are TRBV6-6 and TRBJ1-1; D remains unclear. The V gene lost 7 bases and the J gene lost 0 bases, with 9 bases spanning the gap. The germline CDR1 and CDR2 sequences are MNHNY and SVGAGI (reference sequence). The CDR3 covers 13 residues. Here the CDR3 reads CASILRMNTEAFF. The CDR3 DNA follows: TGTGCCAGCATCCTCCGCATGAACACTGAAGCTTTCTTT.

This clone has just a few counts. The chain joins TRBV7-6 to TRBJ1-1; D is perhaps TRBD1 (6 bases). This CDR3 is 13 amino acids long. Germline V gene lookup returns CDR1 SGHVS and CDR2 FNYEAQ. With 5 bases removed from V and 8 bases from J, the gap between germline ends came to 15 bases. The CDR3, as DNA: TGTGCCAGCAGCCGCAGACAGGAGTCGGAAGCTTTCTTT. Encoded protein: CASSRRQESEAFF.

This sequence joins TRBV30 and TRBJ2-1, with 10 nucleotides matching TRBD2. This CDR3 spans 13 amino acids. V gave up 0 bases and J gave up 10 bases; unmatched junction bases: 3. Germline V gives CDR1 GTSNPN, CDR2 SVGIG (reference sequence). CDR3 bases: TGTGCCTGGAGTGTAATACTAGCGGGGGAGCAGTTCTTC. It translates to CAWSVILAGEQFF.